One and the same sample provided the 26 T cell receptor beta chains below, sequenced in a study of T cell responses to AZD1222 COVID-19 vaccine. TCRdb's table, derived via immunoSEQ multiplex PCR, lists solely in-frame clones and lacks some. The sample yields 120,000 to 150,000 clones, 90% to 95% seen once. The starting material was peripheral blood, obtained 28 days after the second AZD1222 dose. Receptors were obtained from an adult who received the AZD1222 COVID-19 vaccine.

This clone was detected only a few times. The chain combines TRBV12-3 or TRBV12-4 with TRBJ1-1; D gene ambiguous. CDR3 length: 13 amino acids. Deletions cut 1 base from V and 1 base from J, with 4 bases between. Here the CDR3 DNA reads TGTGCCAGCAGTTTAGGACGGAACACTGAAGCTTTCTTT. It translates to CASSLGRNTEAFF.

V and J are TRBV7-2 and TRBJ2-3; no definite D call. This CDR3 spans 13 amino acids. Per the germline V gene, CDR1 is SGHTA and CDR2 is FQGNSA. Between the trimmed V and J ends, which lost 1 base and 5 bases, there was a span of 7 bases. The CDR3 region is CASSLVPRDTQYF. The CDR3 region has the DNA TGTGCCAGCAGCTTAGTCCCTAGAGATACGCAGTATTTT.

J is TRBJ1-1 and V is TRBV9; D might be TRBD1 (5 bases). In germline, CDR1 is SGDLS, CDR2 YYNGEE. Trimming cost V 4 bases and J 2 bases, with 12 bases left between them. The length of the CDR3 is 14 residues. The CDR3 bases are TGTGCCAGCAGCCCGGGGCCTCCCAACACTGAAGCTTTCTTT. Its protein is CASSPGPPNTEAFF.

The rearrangement joins TRBV6-5 to TRBJ1-5; tentative D call: TRBD1 (6 bases). Germline V lookup: CDR1 MNHEY, CDR2 SVGAGI. The CDR3 has 15 amino acids. The germline V and J ends were trimmed by 6 bases and 4 bases, with 16 bases remaining between them. The CDR3 DNA reads TGTGCCAGCAGAGACCCTACAGGGCGTAATCAGCCCCAGCATTTT. It specifies CASRDPTGRNQPQHF.

V usage is TRBV18 and J usage is TRBJ2-5; no clear D. CDR3 length: 13 residues. Germline V gene sequence: CDR1 KGHSH, CDR2 LQKENI. The V and J ends lost 3 bases and 5 bases respectively, with 10 bases between them. The CDR3 DNA reads as TGTGCCAGCTCACCTACGGATGTTGAGACCCAGTACTTC. Its protein is CASSPTDVETQYF.

The V gene is TRBV10-3, the J gene TRBJ2-3; D gene uncertain. This CDR3 is built from 15 residues. Trimming stripped 2 bases from V and 1 base from J, with 10 bases between. Germline assignment: CDR1 ENHRY and CDR2 SYGVKD. This CDR3 is CAISEPQTGTDTQYF. The CDR3 DNA reads TGTGCCATCAGTGAGCCGCAAACGGGCACAGATACGCAGTATTTT.

The chain is built from TRBV5-6 and TRBJ1-3; maybe TRBD1 (6 bases). The germline V and J ends were trimmed by 3 bases and 2 bases, with 9 bases remaining between them. Germline CDR1 and CDR2: SGHDT and YYEEEE. The CDR3 loop spans 14 amino acids. The CDR3 is CASSWRTAGNTIYF. The CDR3 DNA is TGTGCCAGCAGCTGGCGGACAGCTGGAAACACCATATATTTT.

The rearrangement joins TRBV30 to TRBJ1-5; no firm D call. There are 14 residues in the CDR3. Germline V CDR1 and CDR2: GTSNPN, SVGIG (reference sequence). Trimming stripped 0 bases from V and 4 bases from J, with 10 bases between. The CDR3 nucleotides are TGTGCCTGGAGTGTAGGCTTTGGGAATCAGCCCCAGCATTTT. This sequence encodes CAWSVGFGNQPQHF.

In this sample, this clone turned up once. This chain uses TRBV7-6 with TRBJ1-6; D is ambiguous. This CDR3 contains 16 residues. Trimming shortened V by 1 base and J by 4 bases, and 11 bases separated the two germline ends. Germline CDR1 SGHVS, CDR2 FNYEAQ. CDR3 sequence (DNA): TGTGCCAGCAGCTTAGAAGTGGCGGAATATAATTCACCCCTCCACTTT. It is translated as CASSLEVAEYNSPLHF.

This clone was counted between two and nine times. The chain links TRBV5-4 to TRBJ2-1; TRBD1 might be the D (6 bases). This CDR3 is built from 15 residues. Trimming pared 2 bases from V and 9 bases from J, leaving 18 bases between. CDR1 SGHNT and CDR2 YYREEE come from the germline V gene (reference sequence). CDR3: CASSLQMEQGTEQFF. The CDR3 DNA is TGTGCCAGCAGCTTACAGATGGAACAGGGAACTGAGCAGTTCTTC. The full variable domain, in which reference TRBV5-4 and TRBJ2-1 provide the parts outside the CDR3, is ETGVTQSPTHLIKTRGQQVTLRCSSQSGHNTVSWYQQALGQGPQFIFQYYREEENGRGNFPPRFSGLQFPNYSSELNVNALELDDSALYLCASSLQMEQGTEQFFGPGTRLTVL.

The chain links TRBV7-2 to TRBJ2-3; 8 nucleotides line up with TRBD1. The CDR3 is made up of 15 amino acids. CDR1 is SGHTA, CDR2 FQGNSA, per germline. V dropped 3 bases and J dropped 2; count of bases not matched to a gene: 4. The CDR3 DNA is TGTGCCAGCAGCTTCGACAGGGGAAACACAGATACGCAGTATTTT. Its protein is CASSFDRGNTDTQYF.

V and J are TRBV7-2 and TRBJ2-5, with D possibly matching TRBD2 (7 bases). Germline values: CDR1 SGHTA, CDR2 FQGNSA. The V end was cut by 5 bases, the J end by 1 base, with 23 bases between. The CDR3 has 18 amino acids. Here the CDR3 reads CASSPDGGPTTLQETQYF. The CDR3 DNA follows: TGTGCCAGCAGCCCAGACGGGGGGCCCACAACACTCCAAGAGACCCAGTACTTC.

The genes are TRBV6-5 and TRBJ2-2; 9 nucleotides line up with TRBD2. The germline gives CDR1 MNHEY, CDR2 SVGAGI. Trimming took 3 bases from V and 7 from J; bases not matched to a gene: 9. This CDR3 has 16 amino acids. The CDR3 DNA follows: TGTGCCAGCAGTTATTTGAGCGGGAGGATCGGCGGGGAGCTGTTTTTT. Protein sequence: CASSYLSGRIGGELFF.

V usage is TRBV3-1 (or the pseudogene TRBV3-2) and J usage is TRBJ1-5; 11 positions match TRBD1. Germline-derived CDR1 and CDR2 are LGHDT and YNNKEL (reference sequence). J gave up 6 bases and V 4 bases, and 5 bases lay outside the gene matches. CDR3 length: 15 amino acids. The CDR3 protein is CASSPGQGAFQPQHF. The DNA of the CDR3 is TGTGCCAGCAGCCCTGGACAGGGGGCTTTTCAGCCCCAGCATTTT.

The rearrangement links TRBV15 to TRBJ2-1, with unresolved D. Germline lookup yields CDR1 LNHNV and CDR2 YYDKDF (reference sequence). Trimming removed 3 bases from V and 7 bases from J, with 10 bases in between. The CDR3 spans 13 residues. The CDR3 DNA is TGTGCCACCAGCAGTGGGTGGCAGAATGAGCAGTTCTTC. Translation gives CATSSGWQNEQFF. The whole variable domain, remainder taken from reference TRBV15 and TRBJ2-1, is DAMVIQNPRYQVTQFGKPVTLSCSQTLNHNVMYWYQQKSSQAPKLLFHYYDKDFNNEADTPDNFQSRRPNTSFCFLDIRSPGLGDTAMYLCATSSGWQNEQFFGPGTRLTVL.

The chain combines TRBV18 with TRBJ2-7, with a possible D match to TRBD1 (5 bases). Trimming left V 2 bases short and J 4 bases short, with 18 bases between. In germline, CDR1 is KGHSH, CDR2 LQKENI. The CDR3 is made up of 16 amino acids. The CDR3 sequence is CASSPNPLRTIYEQYF. CDR3 sequence (DNA): TGTGCCAGCTCACCAAATCCTCTGCGGACAATATACGAGCAGTACTTC.

V and J are TRBV5-5 and TRBJ1-5; D is uncertain. CDR3 length: 14 residues. Germline V gives CDR1 SGHKS, CDR2 YYEKEE (reference sequence). V was clipped by 3 bases and J by 0 bases, with 7 bases between them. The CDR3 nucleotides are TGTGCCAGCAGCTGGCAGCCTAGCAATCAGCCCCAGCATTTT. This translates into CASSWQPSNQPQHF.

V usage is TRBV7-6 and J usage is TRBJ2-7; D is ambiguous. Germline V gene lookup returns CDR1 SGHVS and CDR2 FNYEAQ. The V end was cut by 4 bases, the J end by 0 bases, with 7 bases between. This CDR3 has 13 amino acids. The CDR3 DNA reads as TGTGCCAGCAGCTCTCAAGACTCCTACGAGCAGTACTTC. It codes for CASSSQDSYEQYF.

The rearrangement links TRBV19 to TRBJ2-1; the D call may be TRBD1 or TRBD2 (5 bases each). Germline CDR1 and CDR2: LNHDA and SQIVND (reference sequence). The CDR3 is made up of 14 amino acids. V gave up 5 bases and J gave up 6 bases, with 14 bases separating them. The CDR3 sequence is CASSRDPGVNEQFF. In DNA form, the CDR3 reads TGTGCCAGTAGTCGGGACCCTGGAGTCAATGAGCAGTTCTTC. The variable domain in full, completed from reference TRBV19 and TRBJ2-1, reads DGGITQSPKYLFRKEGQNVTLSCEQNLNHDAMYWYRQDPGQGLRLIYYSQIVNDFQKGDIAEGYSVSREKKESFPLTVTSAQKNPTAFYLCASSRDPGVNEQFFGPGTRLTVL.

J is TRBJ1-2 and V is TRBV7-8; 8 bases are shared with TRBD1. V shed 0 bases, J shed 5 bases, and the junction held 8 bases outside the gene matches. CDR1 is SGHVS and CDR2 is FQNEAQ in the germline V gene. This CDR3 region has 16 residues. The CDR3, as DNA: TGTGCCAGCAGCTTAGCCGCAGGGGGCTTGGGGTATGGCTACACCTTC. It translates to CASSLAAGGLGYGYTF.

The chain is built from TRBV5-6 and TRBJ2-3; D gene unclear. In germline, CDR1 is SGHDT, CDR2 YYEEEE. This CDR3 is built from 12 residues. The V end was cut by 5 bases, the J end by 8 bases, with 12 bases between. The DNA for the CDR3 is TGTGCCAGCAGTTCTGCAGGCGGTACGCAGTATTTT. Its protein product is CASSSAGGTQYF. Variable domain in full (rest from reference TRBV5-6 and TRBJ2-3): DAGVTQSPTHLIKTRGQQVTLRCSPKSGHDTVSWYQQALGQGPQFIFQYYEEEERQRGNFPDRFSGHQFPNYSSELNVNALLLGDSALYLCASSSAGGTQYFGPGTRLTVL.

This chain uses TRBV9 with TRBJ1-2; D not certain. V was shortened by 0 bases and J by 7 bases, with 13 bases between the two germline ends. Germline CDR1 SGDLS, CDR2 YYNGEE. This CDR3 has 14 amino acids. In DNA form, the CDR3 reads TGTGCCAGCAGCGTAGATGGGCAGGCTTTTGGCTACACCTTC. The encoded protein is CASSVDGQAFGYTF.

The CDR3 DNA is TGTGCCAGTAGGCCACCACAGGGTGGGTACACTGAAGCTTTCTTT. This encodes CASRPPQGGYTEAFF. This chain links TRBV19 with TRBJ1-1; maybe TRBD1 (6 bases). The V gene lost 6 bases and the J gene lost 3 bases, with 17 bases spanning the gap. The V gene's germline CDR1 is LNHDA and CDR2 SQIVND (reference sequence). This CDR3 has 15 residues.

V gene TRBV5-1 combines with J gene TRBJ2-5; possible D gene TRBD1, 6 bases. Germline V gene data show CDR1 as SGHRS and CDR2 as YFSETQ. Trimming cost V 4 bases and J 2 bases, with 15 bases left between them. The CDR3 runs 15 residues. The CDR3 protein is CASSQNTGSQETQYF. The CDR3 DNA sequence: TGCGCCAGCAGCCAAAACACAGGGTCACAAGAGACCCAGTACTTC. Using reference TRBV5-1 and TRBJ2-5 for the parts outside the CDR3, the full variable domain is KAGVTQTPRYLIKTRGQQVTLSCSPISGHRSVSWYQQTPGQGLQFLFEYFSETQRNKGNFPGRFSGRQFSNSRSEMNVSTLELGDSALYLCASSQNTGSQETQYFGPGTRLLVL.

CDR3: CASTDPAGLEGVNEQFF. In DNA, the CDR3 is TGTGCCAGTACTGATCCAGCAGGGCTTGAAGGAGTAAATGAGCAGTTCTTC. The chain employs TRBV19 and TRBJ2-1, with D maybe TRBD1 (5 bases). CDR1 and CDR2 from the germline V gene are LNHDA and SQIVND (reference sequence). The V gene lost 7 bases and the J gene lost 7 bases, with 26 bases spanning the gap. The CDR3 has 17 residues.

The chain recombines TRBV19 with TRBJ2-1; 7 nucleotides agree with TRBD2. The CDR3 consists of 14 residues. V was clipped by 4 bases and J by 6 bases; unmatched bases: 6. Germline assignment: CDR1 LNHDA and CDR2 SQIVND (reference sequence). The CDR3 loop is CASSTPGLRNEQFF. CDR3 coding DNA: TGTGCCAGTAGTACCCCGGGACTACGCAATGAGCAGTTCTTC.